A single sample is the source of the 26 T cell receptor beta chains below, sequenced in a study of T-cell reconstitution after alpha-beta-depleted transplantation in children. A TCRbeta library incorporating unique molecular identifiers was prepared. TCRdb reprocessed the PCR reads with MiXCR, giving one entry per CDR3 protein. The sample lists 330,000 or so distinct CDR3 sequences, 10% seen once, with 2% to 2.5% in the top ten. Sequenced here: PBMCs from the stem cell graft donor, sampled from the stem cell graft. The source is a human donor who donated a stem cell graft to a child with acute lymphoblastic leukemia.

J is TRBJ2-1 and V is TRBV7-2, with TRBD2 matching 13 bases. CDR1 is SGHTA, CDR2 FQGNSA, per germline. This CDR3 has 15 amino acids. V gave up 3 bases and J gave up 9 bases; unmatched junction bases: 5. CDR3 coding DNA: TGTGCCAGCAGCTTCACTAGCGGGAGGGCAAGTGAGCAGTTCTTC. Translation gives CASSFTSGRASEQFF.

The rearrangement links TRBV20-1 to TRBJ2-3; D tentatively fits TRBD1 or TRBD2 (6 bases each). Trimming removed 2 bases at V and 3 bases at J, with 15 bases between. The CDR3 is 15 residues long. The V gene's germline CDR1 is DFQATT and CDR2 SNEGSKA (reference sequence). The CDR3 DNA sequence: TGCAGTGCTAGACTGGGACGGGGGCAGACAGATACGCAGTATTTT. Amino acid sequence: CSARLGRGQTDTQYF.

The table lists this clonotype with a few counts. The V call is TRBV7-3, the J call TRBJ1-3; a possible D gene is TRBD1 (6 bases). The CDR3 contains 13 residues. The V end was cut by 7 bases, the J end by 2 bases, with 9 bases between. Germline values: CDR1 SGHTA, CDR2 FQGTGA. CDR3 nucleotides: TGTGCCAGCATGGGGGACACTGGAAACACCATATATTTT. Protein product: CASMGDTGNTIYF.

CDR3 protein: CASSLPQGQGSYEQYF. CDR3 nucleotide sequence: TGTGCCAGCAGTTTACCCCAGGGTCAGGGCTCCTACGAGCAGTACTTC. This chain uses TRBV28 with TRBJ2-7; perhaps TRBD1 as D (5 bases). The CDR3 covers 16 residues. Germline V gives CDR1 MDHEN, CDR2 SYDVKM. V dropped 2 bases and J dropped 0 bases, with 14 bases sitting between them. Full variable domain (missing parts from reference TRBV28 and TRBJ2-7): DVKVTQSSRYLVKRTGEKVFLECVQDMDHENMFWYRQDPGLGLRLIYFSYDVKMKEKGDIPEGYSVSREKKERFSLILESASTNQTSMYLCASSLPQGQGSYEQYFGPGTRLTVT.

This clonotype was recorded a few times. This sequence joins TRBV5-6 and TRBJ1-4; D is ambiguous. Germline V gene sequence: CDR1 SGHDT, CDR2 YYEEEE. The CDR3 is 12 residues long. V lost 3 bases to trimming and J lost 5 bases, with 5 bases between them. The CDR3 protein is CASSYLNEKLFF. DNA for the CDR3: TGTGCCAGCAGCTACTTAAATGAAAAACTGTTTTTT.

V gene TRBV4-1 combines with J gene TRBJ1-3, with a tentative D call TRBD1 (5 bases). Between the trimmed V and J ends, which lost 1 base and 0 bases, there was a span of 16 bases. Looked up from germline, CDR1 is MGHRA and CDR2 is YSYEKL. This CDR3 contains 18 residues. The CDR3 protein is CASSQVEGRKNSGNTIYF. The CDR3 nucleotides read TGCGCCAGCAGCCAAGTAGAGGGACGCAAAAACTCTGGAAACACCATATATTTT.

This clonotype was picked up many times. This sequence joins TRBV20-1 and TRBJ2-2, with TRBD2 identical over 9 bases. Germline CDR1 reads DFQATT; CDR2 reads SNEGSKA (reference sequence). There are 15 residues in the CDR3. J gave up 4 bases and V 0 bases, and 3 bases lay outside the gene matches. Here the CDR3 reads CSARENSGSTGELFF. CDR3 coding DNA: TGCAGTGCTAGAGAAAATAGCGGGAGCACCGGGGAGCTGTTTTTT.

This clonotype was found a few times. The J gene is TRBJ2-3, the V gene TRBV5-1; TRBD1 is a possible D gene (6 bases). The V gene's germline CDR1 is SGHRS and CDR2 YFSETQ. The V gene lost 0 bases and the J gene lost 2 bases, with 10 bases spanning the gap. The CDR3 length is 15 residues. CDR3 coding DNA: TGCGCCAGCAGCTTGGACAGGGCAGTCACAGATACGCAGTATTTT. It encodes CASSLDRAVTDTQYF.

This chain connects TRBV4-2 to TRBJ2-1; TRBD2 matches at 16 bases. The CDR3 covers 19 residues. V lost 7 bases and J lost 1; bases outside the gene matches: 10. The germline CDR1 and CDR2 sequences are LGHNA and YNFKEQ. The CDR3: CASNPRGLAGGPSYNEQFF. For the CDR3, the DNA is TGTGCCAGCAACCCTCGGGGACTAGCGGGAGGGCCATCCTACAATGAGCAGTTCTTC.

This chain uses TRBV21-1 with TRBJ2-3; TRBD2 is the table's D call, not checked against the DNA. TRBV21-1 is assigned pseudogene status. This CDR3 has 15 amino acids. DNA of the CDR3: TGTGCCAGCAGCAAGACTAGTATCAGCACAGATACGCAGTATTTT. It codes for CASSKTSISTDTQYF.

The chain is built from TRBV5-1 and TRBJ2-7, with D tentatively TRBD1 or TRBD2 (5 bases each). V lost 4 bases to trimming and J lost 3 bases, with 14 bases between them. Germline assignment: CDR1 SGHRS and CDR2 YFSETQ. The CDR3 covers 14 residues. The CDR3 reads CASSNRDPYYEQYF. Here the CDR3 DNA reads TGCGCCAGCAGCAACCGGGACCCTTACTACGAGCAGTACTTC.

The J gene is TRBJ1-6, the V gene TRBV20-1; 11 nucleotides agree with TRBD1. V shed 6 bases, J shed 11 bases, and the junction held 3 bases outside the gene matches. The length of the CDR3 is 12 residues. The germline CDR1 and CDR2 sequences are DFQATT and SNEGSKA (reference sequence). In DNA, the CDR3 is TGCAGTGCCTGGGACAGGGGGACACCCCTCCACTTT. The encoded protein is CSAWDRGTPLHF.

V gene TRBV5-1 combines with J gene TRBJ1-1; D is unclear. The germline V gene has CDR1 SGHRS and CDR2 YFSETQ. Trimming shortened V by 0 bases and J by 6 bases, and 12 bases separated the two germline ends. CDR3 size: 14 residues. The CDR3 loop is CASSLDVRVPEAFF. The CDR3, as DNA: TGCGCCAGCAGCTTGGACGTACGAGTACCTGAAGCTTTCTTT.

This clonotype came up a few times. V gene TRBV12-3 or TRBV12-4 combines with J gene TRBJ2-3; D is possibly TRBD2 (5 bases). The CDR3 is made up of 13 amino acids. Trimming removed 7 bases at V and 7 bases at J, with 15 bases between. The DNA of the CDR3 is TGTGCCAGCACCCTGACTATACAGAATACGCAGTATTTT. This sequence encodes CASTLTIQNTQYF.

The CDR3 protein is CASSYRQGGITGELFF. CDR3 coding DNA: TGTGCCAGCAGCTACCGACAGGGAGGTATAACCGGGGAGCTGTTTTTT. This chain links TRBV7-8 with TRBJ2-2; D may be TRBD1 (7 bases). The V and J ends lost 4 bases and 5 bases respectively, with 17 bases between them. This CDR3 spans 16 amino acids. The germline CDR1 and CDR2 sequences are SGHVS and FQNEAQ.

The rearrangement joins TRBV7-2 to TRBJ2-7; 11 bases match TRBD1. Per germline, CDR1 SGHTA and CDR2 FQGNSA. Trimming removed 0 bases from V and 2 bases from J; junction bases left unmatched: 3. The CDR3 runs 16 residues. CDR3 region: CASSLAGDRGTYEQYF. Here the CDR3 DNA reads TGTGCCAGCAGCTTAGCCGGGGACAGGGGGACCTACGAGCAGTACTTC.

This clonotype was recorded many times. The V gene is TRBV20-1, the J gene TRBJ2-5, with TRBD2 identical over 8 bases. The length of the CDR3 is 14 residues. J lost 4 bases, V lost 2 bases, and 6 bases had no gene match. Germline lookup yields CDR1 DFQATT and CDR2 SNEGSKA (reference sequence). The CDR3 DNA reads as TGCAGTGCTAGACCTGCGGGAGGACGAGAGACCCAGTACTTC. It is translated as CSARPAGGRETQYF.

This clonotype was detected a few times. The gene calls are TRBV25-1 and TRBJ1-6; no reliable D call. The CDR3 runs to 16 residues. Germline lookup yields CDR1 MGHDK and CDR2 SYGVNS. V was pared by 5 bases and J by 7 bases, with 18 bases between. CDR3 bases: TGTGCCAGCAGTTCCCTGCTTCAGGCAAGCAATTCACCCCTCCACTTT. It codes for CASSSLLQASNSPLHF.

There are a few counts of this clonotype. The chain has TRBV20-1 and TRBJ2-1; 8 bases agree with TRBD2. The CDR3 length is 14 residues. V dropped 3 bases and J dropped 4; count of bases not matched to a gene: 5. The germline V gene has CDR1 DFQATT and CDR2 SNEGSKA (reference sequence). The CDR3, as DNA: TGCAGTGCTAGTCACGGGGGGGGTTACAATGAGCAGTTCTTC. Protein: CSASHGGGYNEQFF.

This clonotype was seen a few times. The V call is TRBV7-8, the J call TRBJ2-1; weak D call: TRBD1 (7 bases). The CDR3 is 16 residues long. CDR1 is SGHVS, CDR2 FQNEAQ, per germline. Trimming left V 2 bases short and J 0 bases short, with 11 bases between. CDR3 nucleotides: TGTGCCAGCAGCTTAAGGCGGGACAGCTCCTACAATGAGCAGTTCTTC. Protein product: CASSLRRDSSYNEQFF.

This rearrangement joins TRBV5-6 to TRBJ2-7; tentatively, D is TRBD2 (6 bases). CDR1 and CDR2 from the germline V gene are SGHDT and YYEEEE. The CDR3 contains 16 residues. Trimming left V 0 bases short and J 4 bases short, with 17 bases between. CDR3: CASSLAGVIEVYEQYF. The CDR3 region has the DNA TGTGCCAGCAGCTTGGCGGGAGTAATCGAAGTTTACGAGCAGTACTTC.

The V call is TRBV29-1, the J call TRBJ2-5; no reliable D call. The V and J ends lost 7 bases and 5 bases respectively, with 11 bases between them. The CDR3 runs 11 residues. From germline, CDR1 is SQVTM and CDR2 ANQGSEA. Here the CDR3 DNA reads TGCAGCGGGGTAGTAGGGGAGACCCAGTACTTC. Its protein is CSGVVGETQYF.

The chain carries TRBV27 and TRBJ2-1; 7 nucleotides match TRBD2. Germline V CDR1 and CDR2: MNHEY, SMNVEV (reference sequence). This CDR3 contains 15 residues. The V and J ends lost 2 bases and 2 bases, in that order; junction bases with no gene match: 3. DNA of the CDR3: TGTGCCAGCAGTTTAGCGGGAGCGGCCTACAATGAGCAGTTCTTC. Translation: CASSLAGAAYNEQFF.

The rearrangement joins TRBV6-4 to TRBJ2-3; 8 bases map to TRBD2. Germline V gene data show CDR1 as MRHNA and CDR2 as SNTAGT. This CDR3 contains 15 residues. Trimming took 2 bases from V and 0 from J; bases not matched to a gene: 1. The CDR3 region is CASSDGGRSTDTQYF. CDR3 bases: TGTGCCAGCAGTGACGGCGGGAGGAGCACAGATACGCAGTATTTT.

This clonotype was found a few times. V and J are TRBV28 and TRBJ2-7; tentatively, D is TRBD1 (6 bases). This CDR3 region has 15 residues. V lost 6 bases and J 5 bases, leaving 20 bases between the germline ends. Germline CDR1 MDHEN, CDR2 SYDVKM. CDR3: CASSLGRPGAHEQYF. The CDR3 DNA sequence: TGTGCCAGCAGCCTCGGTCGGCCAGGGGCCCACGAGCAGTACTTC.

This chain uses TRBV14 with TRBJ1-4, with unresolved D. CDR3 size: 13 residues. The V gene's germline CDR1 is SGHDN and CDR2 FVKESK. V lost 4 bases and J 10 bases, leaving 13 bases between the germline ends. The CDR3 loop is CASSLGIAGKLFF. The DNA of the CDR3 is TGTGCCAGCAGCCTCGGGATCGCCGGAAAACTGTTTTTT.